The clone carrying this T cell receptor (beta chain) has just one count. This sample was taken from a study of blood T cell repertoires in COVID-19. The data were produced by immunoSEQ multiplex PCR, yet TCRdb's version contains in-frame clones alone and is incomplete. The sample includes tens of thousands of clones, over 75% of them seen just once. V lost 4 bases, J lost 4 bases, and 2 bases stayed unmatched. Germline assignment: CDR1 LNHDA and CDR2 SQIVND (reference sequence). The CDR3 sequence is 13 residues long. The chain links TRBV19 to TRBJ1-2, with TRBD1 matching over 8 bases. Sequencing was carried out using peripheral blood. The sequence derives from a human donor in a cohort sampled during active COVID-19. CDR3 sequence (DNA): TGTGCCAGTAGTACCGGACAGGGCTATGGCTACACCTTC. Protein sequence: CASSTGQGYGYTF.